A single sample gave rise to the 9 T cell receptor beta chains below, sequenced in a study of OX40 agonist ivuxolimab in advanced cancers. Assay: immunoSEQ multiplex PCR; the TCRdb copy retains only in-frame clones and omits some. The sample contains around 26,000 clones, more than 80% of which appear only once. The specimen was CD4+ or CD8+ T cells sorted from blood, collected in a trial of the OX40 agonist ivuxolimab. Source of these receptors: an adult with an advanced solid tumor such as melanoma, head and neck, liver or kidney cancer.

The V gene is TRBV7-9, the J gene TRBJ1-6, with D tentatively TRBD1 (5 bases). Trimming removed 5 bases from V and 3 bases from J, with 11 bases in between. The CDR3 loop spans 15 amino acids. CDR1 and CDR2 (germline): SEHNR, FQNEAQ (reference sequence). DNA of the CDR3: TGTGCCAGCAGCCCAACAGGTGGCTATAATTCACCCCTCCACTTT. It translates to CASSPTGGYNSPLHF.

V and J are TRBV2 and TRBJ2-1, with 12 bases that match TRBD2. V lost 5 bases and J lost 2; bases outside the gene matches: 4. CDR1 is SNHLY and CDR2 is FYNNEI in the germline V gene. The CDR3 is 16 amino acids. The CDR3 DNA reads as TGTGCCAGCAGTTGGAGGACTAGCGGGACCTACAATGAGCAGTTCTTC. As protein: CASSWRTSGTYNEQFF.

The chain is built from TRBV14 and TRBJ2-5, with 11 positions matching TRBD2. The junction had 8 bases not matched to a gene; V was cut back by 4 bases and J by 1 base. The CDR3 consists of 17 residues. CDR1 and CDR2 (germline): SGHDN, FVKESK. The CDR3 sequence is CASSRRDLAGGQETQYF. The CDR3 DNA is TGTGCCAGCAGCCGGCGGGACCTAGCGGGAGGCCAAGAGACCCAGTACTTC.

V and J are TRBV5-4 and TRBJ1-2, with 7 bases aligning to TRBD1. The CDR3 extends over 12 amino acids. V gave up 4 bases and J gave up 11 bases; unmatched junction bases: 8. Germline assignment: CDR1 SGHNT and CDR2 YYREEE (reference sequence). CDR3 bases: TGTGCCAGCAGCCCGGGACAGCCGGAATACACCTTC. Protein: CASSPGQPEYTF.

The chain combines TRBV27 with TRBJ2-7; TRBD1 agrees at 7 bases. Germline loops: CDR1 MNHEY, CDR2 SMNVEV (reference sequence). The V and J ends lost 0 bases and 4 bases, in that order; junction bases with no gene match: 3. The CDR3 totals 14 residues. In DNA, the CDR3 is TGTGCCAGCAGTTTATCGAGGGGGCTATACGAGCAGTACTTC. This translates into CASSLSRGLYEQYF.

In DNA form, the CDR3 reads TGTGCCAGCAATGCTGGGACTAGCGGGCTACTAACCTACGAGCAGTACTTC. Protein sequence: CASNAGTSGLLTYEQYF. This rearrangement joins TRBV28 to TRBJ2-7; 12 nucleotides align to TRBD2. This CDR3 comprises 17 residues. Germline CDR1 reads MDHEN; CDR2 reads SYDVKM. J lost 2 bases, V lost 7 bases, and 12 bases had no gene match.

CDR3 loop: CASSLAGPVYGYTF. The CDR3 nucleotides are TGCGCCAGCAGCTTGGCCGGGCCAGTTTATGGCTACACCTTC. The chain links TRBV5-1 to TRBJ1-2; D call uncertain. Trimming pared 0 bases from V and 5 bases from J, leaving 11 bases between. CDR3 length: 14 amino acids. CDR1 and CDR2 from the germline V gene are SGHRS and YFSETQ.

The J gene is TRBJ2-3, the V gene TRBV9; TRBD2 matches 8 bases. This CDR3 has 15 amino acids. Germline assignment: CDR1 SGDLS and CDR2 YYNGEE. Unmatched junction bases numbered 5, after V lost 3 bases and J lost 2 bases. CDR3 protein: CASSGSGEITDTQYF. CDR3 sequence (DNA): TGTGCCAGCAGCGGTAGCGGGGAGATCACAGATACGCAGTATTTT.

This chain joins TRBV5-4 and TRBJ1-1, with D hard to call. Germline CDR1 and CDR2: SGHNT and YYREEE (reference sequence). This CDR3 contains 12 residues. V lost 2 bases to trimming and J lost 1 base, with 3 bases between them. The CDR3 here is CASSFGNTEAFF. The DNA of the CDR3 is TGTGCCAGCAGCTTCGGGAACACTGAAGCTTTCTTT.